The present TCR beta chain was sequenced within a study of identical twins. MiXCR was run by TCRdb on the 5' RACE reads, yielding one entry per CDR3 protein. The sample gives roughly 630,000 distinct CDR3 sequences, roughly 7.2% of which show up once; less than 2% is in the top ten. Only a few counts were recorded for this clonotype. The germline CDR1 and CDR2 sequences are MNHEY and SMNVEV (reference sequence). Trimming left V 4 bases short and J 0 bases short, with 13 bases between. There are 15 residues in the CDR3. The sample was also linked to a second study, of yellow fever vaccine responses in identical twins.

The clonotype was recovered from a woman aged 18-30 years in good health. The specimen sequenced was PBMCs. The chain has TRBV27 and TRBJ2-7; TRBD2 might be the D (5 bases). The CDR3 reads CASSSPQRSSYEQYF. For the CDR3, the DNA is TGTGCCAGCAGTTCGCCACAGCGGAGCTCCTACGAGCAGTACTTC.